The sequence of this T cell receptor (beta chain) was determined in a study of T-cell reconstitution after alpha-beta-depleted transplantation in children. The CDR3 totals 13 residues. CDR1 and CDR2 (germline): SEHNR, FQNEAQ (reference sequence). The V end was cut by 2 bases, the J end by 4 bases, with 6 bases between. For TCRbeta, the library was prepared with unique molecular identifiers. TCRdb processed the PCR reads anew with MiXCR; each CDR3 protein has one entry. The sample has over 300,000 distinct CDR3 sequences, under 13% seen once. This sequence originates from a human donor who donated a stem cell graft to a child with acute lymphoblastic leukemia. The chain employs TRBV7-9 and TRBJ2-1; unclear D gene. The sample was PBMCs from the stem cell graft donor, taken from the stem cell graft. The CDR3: CASSLPLYNEQFF. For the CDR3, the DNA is TGTGCCAGCAGCTTACCCCTATACAATGAGCAGTTCTTC.